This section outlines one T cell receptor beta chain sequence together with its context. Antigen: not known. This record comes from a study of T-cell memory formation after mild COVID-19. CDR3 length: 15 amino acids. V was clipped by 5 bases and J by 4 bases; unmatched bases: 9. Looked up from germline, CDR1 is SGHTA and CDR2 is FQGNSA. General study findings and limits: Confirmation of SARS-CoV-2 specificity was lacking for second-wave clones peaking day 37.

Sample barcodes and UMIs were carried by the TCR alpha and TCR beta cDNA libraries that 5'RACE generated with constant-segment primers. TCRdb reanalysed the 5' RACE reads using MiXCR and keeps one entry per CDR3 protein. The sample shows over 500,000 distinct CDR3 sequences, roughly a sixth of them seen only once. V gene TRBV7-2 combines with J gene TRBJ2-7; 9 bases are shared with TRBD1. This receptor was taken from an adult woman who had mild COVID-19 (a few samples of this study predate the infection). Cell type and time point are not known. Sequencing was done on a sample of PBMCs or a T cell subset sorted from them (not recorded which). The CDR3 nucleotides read TGTGCCAGCAGCCCTCCGGGACAGGGTCTGTACGAGCAGTACTTC. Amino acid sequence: CASSPPGQGLYEQYF.